A selection of T cell receptor beta chains follows, all from one sample in a study of CD8 T cells in Susac syndrome. TCRdb called the immunoSEQ multiplex PCR reads again in MiXCR, with one record for every CDR3 protein. The repertoire includes 300,000 or so distinct CDR3 sequences, 92% of them detected once, and over 0.065% sits in the top ten. Specimen: CD4+ T cells from PBMCs. The receptors here all came from a human donor with multiple sclerosis. CDR3s leave out the opening cysteine and the closing phenylalanine or tryptophan.

V	J	CDR3
TRBV3-1	TRBJ2-1	ASSQDVIGSYNEQF
TRBV29-1	TRBJ2-5	SVESLQGETQY
TRBV3-1	TRBJ2-7	ASSQEGLAGGYGEQY
TRBV6-2/TRBV6-3	TRBJ2-7	ATKWGGRLAYEQY
TRBV20-1	TRBJ1-1	SASHRPRAF
TRBV6-2/TRBV6-3	TRBJ2-5	ASTGPQETQY
TRBV5-1	TRBJ1-1	ASSTGKEVTEAF
TRBV20-1	TRBJ1-4	SARGLLTLDEKLF
TRBV9	TRBJ1-2	ASSVRDSSYGYT
TRBV9	TRBJ2-1	ASSVDGGRGNEQF
TRBV5-1	TRBJ1-1	ASTRGDVTEAF
TRBV30	TRBJ1-6	AWGNISPLH
TRBV18	TRBJ2-6	ASSLRATGANVLT
TRBV4-2	TRBJ1-2	ASSQLLSGTGGYT
TRBV9	TRBJ2-2	ASSTREGLAGRTGELF
TRBV6-2/TRBV6-3	TRBJ2-7	ASSEHHEQY
TRBV12-3/TRBV12-4	TRBJ2-2	ASNRDAGGGELF
TRBV7-3	TRBJ2-2	ASAERGGANTGELF
TRBV7-2	TRBJ2-5	ASSLGNGLYQETQY
TRBV30	TRBJ1-5	AWSRQGNQPQH
TRBV5-5	TRBJ2-5	ASAGASQETQY
TRBV6-6	TRBJ2-7	ASRFGQGSYEQY
TRBV7-2	TRBJ1-2	ASSLGLRDYGYT
TRBV20-1	TRBJ1-1	SASGWGPTEAF
TRBV11-2	TRBJ2-7	ASSFGRKSLEQY
TRBV6-5	TRBJ2-7	ASRSVRGYEQY
TRBV6-1	TRBJ2-2	ASSEGGGTGELF
TRBV6-2/TRBV6-3	TRBJ2-2	ASSYRPRESGELF
TRBV6-1	TRBJ1-4	ASRPTTGRGNEKLF
TRBV30	TRBJ1-2	AWNRDRGRSNYGYT
TRBV18	TRBJ1-1	ASSPGIVESTEAF
TRBV5-1	TRBJ2-5	ASSLGVASGASQETQY
TRBV4-2	TRBJ2-5	ASSQDSTLQETQY
TRBV7-3	TRBJ1-1	ASSLTHGNTEAF
TRBV20-1	TRBJ2-4	SARGTGDIQY
TRBV3-1	TRBJ1-1	ASSPLGTMNTEAF
TRBV6-1	TRBJ1-2	ASSAAGQGARGGYT
TRBV13	TRBJ2-2	ASSLDTTGELF
TRBV14	TRBJ2-2	ASSQVASRSWYTGELF
TRBV20-1	TRBJ2-6	SARGGIGGSGANVLT
TRBV7-2	TRBJ2-5	ASTRPGGETQY